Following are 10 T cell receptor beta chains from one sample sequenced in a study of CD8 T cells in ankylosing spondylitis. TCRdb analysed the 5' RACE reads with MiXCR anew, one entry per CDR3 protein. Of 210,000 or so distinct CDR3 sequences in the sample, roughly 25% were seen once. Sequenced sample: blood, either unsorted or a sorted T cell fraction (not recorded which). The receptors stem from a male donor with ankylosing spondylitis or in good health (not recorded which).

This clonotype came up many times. The CDR3 nucleotides are TGCAGCGTTGAGCAATCAGGGGGCAATGAGCAGTTCTTC. It codes for CSVEQSGGNEQFF. The V call is TRBV29-1, the J call TRBJ2-1; 7 nucleotides match TRBD1. V was clipped by 3 bases and J by 6 bases; unmatched bases: 5. This CDR3 region has 13 residues. From germline, CDR1 is SQVTM and CDR2 ANQGSEA.

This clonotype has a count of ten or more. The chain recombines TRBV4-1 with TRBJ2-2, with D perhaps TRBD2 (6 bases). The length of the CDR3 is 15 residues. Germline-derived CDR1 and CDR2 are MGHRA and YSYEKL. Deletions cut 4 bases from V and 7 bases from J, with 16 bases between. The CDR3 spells CASSPMGGFSGELFF. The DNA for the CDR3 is TGCGCCAGCAGCCCAATGGGGGGTTTCAGCGGGGAGCTGTTTTTT.

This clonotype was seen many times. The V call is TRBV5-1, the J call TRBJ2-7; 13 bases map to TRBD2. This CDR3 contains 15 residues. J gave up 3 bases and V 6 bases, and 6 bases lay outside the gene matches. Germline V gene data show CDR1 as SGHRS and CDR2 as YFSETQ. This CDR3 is CASTDRTSGSYEQYF. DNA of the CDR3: TGCGCCAGCACCGACCGGACTAGCGGGAGCTACGAGCAGTACTTC. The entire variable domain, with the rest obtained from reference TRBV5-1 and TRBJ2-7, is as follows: KAGVTQTPRYLIKTRGQQVTLSCSPISGHRSVSWYQQTPGQGLQFLFEYFSETQRNKGNFPGRFSGRQFSNSRSEMNVSTLELGDSALYLCASTDRTSGSYEQYFGPGTRLTVT.

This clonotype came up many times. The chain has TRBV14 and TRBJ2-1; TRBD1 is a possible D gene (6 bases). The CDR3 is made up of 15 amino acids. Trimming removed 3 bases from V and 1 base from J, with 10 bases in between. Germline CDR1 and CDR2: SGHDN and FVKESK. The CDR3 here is CASSQLGGSYNEQFF. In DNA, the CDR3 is TGTGCCAGCAGCCAGTTAGGGGGTTCCTACAATGAGCAGTTCTTC. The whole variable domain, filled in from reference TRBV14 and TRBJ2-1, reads EAGVTQFPSHSVIEKGQTVTLRCDPISGHDNLYWYRRVMGKEIKFLLHFVKESKQDESGMPNNRFLAERTGGTYSTLKVQPAELEDSGVYFCASSQLGGSYNEQFFGPGTRLTVL.

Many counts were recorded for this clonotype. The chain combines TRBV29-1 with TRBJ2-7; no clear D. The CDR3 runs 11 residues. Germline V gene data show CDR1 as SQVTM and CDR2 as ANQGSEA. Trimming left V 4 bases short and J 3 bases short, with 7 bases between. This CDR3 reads CSVGKDYEQYF. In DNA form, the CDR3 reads TGCAGCGTTGGTAAAGACTACGAGCAGTACTTC.

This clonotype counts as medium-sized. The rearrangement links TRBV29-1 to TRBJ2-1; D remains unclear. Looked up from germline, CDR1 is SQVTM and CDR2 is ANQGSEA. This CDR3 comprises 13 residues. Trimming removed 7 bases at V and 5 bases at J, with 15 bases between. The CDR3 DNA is TGCAGCGCCGTGGTGGGTAACAACAATGAGCAGTTCTTC. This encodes CSAVVGNNNEQFF.

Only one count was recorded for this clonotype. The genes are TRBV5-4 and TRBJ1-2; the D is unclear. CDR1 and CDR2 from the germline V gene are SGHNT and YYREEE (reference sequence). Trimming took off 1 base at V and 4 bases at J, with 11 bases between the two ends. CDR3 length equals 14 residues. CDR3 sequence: CASSLPGESYGYTF. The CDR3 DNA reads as TGTGCCAGCAGCTTGCCCGGGGAGAGCTATGGCTACACCTTC.

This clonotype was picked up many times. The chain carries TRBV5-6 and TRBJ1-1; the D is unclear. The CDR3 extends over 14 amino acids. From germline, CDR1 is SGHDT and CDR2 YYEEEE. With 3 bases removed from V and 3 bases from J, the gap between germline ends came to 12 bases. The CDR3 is CASSSGWGDTEAFF. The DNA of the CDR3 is TGTGCCAGCAGCTCGGGTTGGGGTGACACTGAAGCTTTCTTT.

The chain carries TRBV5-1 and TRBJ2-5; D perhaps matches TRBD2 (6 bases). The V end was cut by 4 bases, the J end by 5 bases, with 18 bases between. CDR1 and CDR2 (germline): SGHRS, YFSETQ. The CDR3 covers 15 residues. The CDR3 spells CASSPRLDGRETQYF. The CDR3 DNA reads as TGCGCCAGCAGCCCCAGACTAGATGGGCGGGAGACCCAGTACTTC. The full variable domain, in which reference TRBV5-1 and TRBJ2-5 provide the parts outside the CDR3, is KAGVTQTPRYLIKTRGQQVTLSCSPISGHRSVSWYQQTPGQGLQFLFEYFSETQRNKGNFPGRFSGRQFSNSRSEMNVSTLELGDSALYLCASSPRLDGRETQYFGPGTRLLVL.

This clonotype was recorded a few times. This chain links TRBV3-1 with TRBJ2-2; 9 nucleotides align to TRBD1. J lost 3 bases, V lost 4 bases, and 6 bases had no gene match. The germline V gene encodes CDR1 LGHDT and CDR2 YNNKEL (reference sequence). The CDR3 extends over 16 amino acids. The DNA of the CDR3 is TGTGCCAGCAGCCGTACAGGGGGCTGGGACACCGGGGAGCTGTTTTTT. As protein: CASSRTGGWDTGELFF.